This TCR beta chain is from a study of metastatic and nonmetastatic thyroid tumors. Study-level background: Repertoires of blood and of tissue (tumor or nodule) from malignant and benign thyroid patients were compared.

This clone was observed many times. Its antigen is as yet unknown. Findings of the study overall: Malignant thyroid tumors reportedly exceeded benign nodules significantly in TCR beta diversity, with the difference appearing in blood and tumor.

Original analysis: It was from CDR3 differences across clinicopathological groups that a distant-metastasis classifier for papillary thyroid cancer was built. TCRdb reprocessed the PCR reads using MiXCR. TCRdb's processing, not the authors' own work, is the source of the V and J calls. The table has about 16,000 clones, 10% to 15% seen once. CDR1 MNHNS and CDR2 SASEGT come from the germline V gene. This CDR3 comprises 14 residues. Trimming took off 4 bases at V and 4 bases at J, with 13 bases between the two ends. Every patient underwent thyroid surgery untreated. The origin of this receptor is a female donor with papillary thyroid cancer or a benign thyroid nodule (not recorded which). Some clones in this sample may be carry-over from other donors' samples. The specimen was blood. The chain links TRBV6-1 to TRBJ1-2; no firm D call. This CDR3 is CASSGPGRGYGYTF. CDR3 nucleotide sequence: TGTGCCAGCAGTGGTCCTGGTCGGGGCTATGGCTACACCTTC.